The 7 T cell receptor beta chains given below trace back to one sample, sequenced in a study of chemoradiotherapy in HPV16-positive cancers. Data came from immunoSEQ multiplex PCR; TCRdb stores just in-frame clones and leaves some out. The sample shows 30,000 to 40,000 clones, around 92% of them seen only once. The input for sequencing was blood, taken from a patient who underwent chemoradiotherapy. These receptors were taken from a human donor with HPV-associated anogenital cancer.

V is TRBV19 and J is TRBJ2-2; D uncertain. The ends were cut back, 9 bases at V and 3 bases at J, with 11 bases in the middle. CDR1 is LNHDA, CDR2 SQIVND, per germline (reference sequence). This CDR3 comprises 13 residues. The CDR3 here is CASVGYHTGELFF. The CDR3 DNA follows: TGTGCCAGCGTTGGTTATCACACCGGGGAGCTGTTTTTT.

The genes are TRBV6-6 and TRBJ1-4, with D perhaps matching TRBD1 (6 bases). The CDR3 runs 16 residues. Between the trimmed V and J ends, which lost 5 bases and 2 bases, there was a span of 15 bases. Per germline, CDR1 MNHNY and CDR2 SVGAGI (reference sequence). The chain's CDR3 is CASSTKQGLTNEKLFF. DNA for the CDR3: TGTGCCAGCAGTACGAAACAGGGCCTTACTAATGAAAAACTGTTTTTT.

The J gene is TRBJ1-2, the V gene TRBV5-6; 9 bases match TRBD1. The J segment lost 8 bases and the V segment lost 4 bases, leaving 6 bases of the junction unmatched. The CDR3 has 13 amino acids. Germline loops: CDR1 SGHDT, CDR2 YYEEEE. The CDR3 loop is CASSPGQGWGYTF. The CDR3 DNA follows: TGTGCCAGCAGCCCGGGACAGGGTTGGGGCTACACCTTC. Supplemented by reference TRBV5-6 and TRBJ1-2, the full variable domain reads DAGVTQSPTHLIKTRGQQVTLRCSPKSGHDTVSWYQQALGQGPQFIFQYYEEEERQRGNFPDRFSGHQFPNYSSELNVNALLLGDSALYLCASSPGQGWGYTFGSGTRLTVV.

This clone was seen once. The gene calls are TRBV4-1 and TRBJ1-2, with D hard to call. V was pared by 1 base and J by 1 base, with 4 bases between. The CDR3 runs 13 residues. Germline V gene sequence: CDR1 MGHRA, CDR2 YSYEKL. The CDR3 bases are TGCGCCAGCAGCCAAGCAGTTAACTATGGCTACACCTTC. This gives the protein CASSQAVNYGYTF.

The chain recombines TRBV19 with TRBJ1-2; the D is unclear. The CDR3 extends over 12 amino acids. Trimming took off 7 bases at V and 6 bases at J, with 12 bases between the two ends. CDR1 LNHDA and CDR2 SQIVND come from the germline V gene (reference sequence). CDR3 nucleotide sequence: TGTGCCAGTACTCAAGGGTCGGATGGCTACACCTTC. Translating gives CASTQGSDGYTF.

This rearrangement joins TRBV19 to TRBJ1-1; D is possibly TRBD1 (5 bases). From germline, CDR1 is LNHDA and CDR2 SQIVND (reference sequence). CDR3 size: 12 residues. Trimming pared 7 bases from V and 7 bases from J, leaving 13 bases between. CDR3 region: CASTLWDREAFF. CDR3 bases: TGTGCCAGTACCTTATGGGACCGTGAAGCTTTCTTT.

V is TRBV5-4 and J is TRBJ1-3; 7 nucleotides match TRBD1. The V gene's germline CDR1 is SGHNT and CDR2 YYREEE (reference sequence). With 4 bases clipped from V and 1 base from J, the junction kept 2 bases outside the gene matches. The CDR3 covers 14 residues. CDR3 nucleotides: TGTGCCAGCAGCCTGACAGGGTCTGGAAACACCATATATTTT. This translates into CASSLTGSGNTIYF.